This record concerns one T cell receptor (beta chain) sequence. Compared with germline, one end of the junction differs, possibly owing to a read error. The CDR3 extends over 16 amino acids. CDR1 is SEHNR and CDR2 is FQNEAQ in the germline V gene (reference sequence). From RNA, the CDR3 regions of TCR beta chains were amplified and sequenced. HTBI-primed RT-PCR formed the first round, and a multiplex PCR formed the second. TCRdb processed the multiplex PCR reads anew with MiXCR; each CDR3 protein has one entry. The sample contains 660,000 or so distinct CDR3 sequences, about two fifths of which appear only once. This sample is drawn from a study of Graves' ophthalmopathy and Graves' hyperthyroidism.

Input material: peripheral blood. The TCR was taken from an adult man with Graves' ophthalmopathy. The chain carries TRBV7-9 and TRBJ2-5, with 7 bases that match TRBD1. The CDR3 nucleotides are TGTGCCAGCAACTTATGGGCGACAGGGAGTTGGGAGACCCAGTACTTC. It translates to CASNLWATGSWETQYF.